This T cell receptor beta chain stems from a study of blood T cell repertoires in COVID-19. CDR1 is SGHNT and CDR2 is YENEEA in the germline V gene. The CDR3 sequence is 15 residues long. V was clipped by 7 bases and J by 1 base; unmatched bases: 9. Original processing methods: Estimates of nucleated cell counts were drawn from the amplification of reference gene primers. The table came from immunoSEQ multiplex PCR; TCRdb's copy has only in-frame clones and leaves some out. V, J and clone size were drawn from that table, and D and trimming were deduced from the DNA. This table holds 210,000 or so clones, about four fifths found once.

This TCR derives from a woman older than 75 with acute or convalescent COVID-19. J is TRBJ2-5 and V is TRBV11-3, with 7 bases matching TRBD2. Source material: peripheral blood. The CDR3 DNA reads TGTGCCAGCACCATCCAGGGCGGGGGCCAAGAGACCCAGTACTTC. Protein sequence: CASTIQGGGQETQYF.